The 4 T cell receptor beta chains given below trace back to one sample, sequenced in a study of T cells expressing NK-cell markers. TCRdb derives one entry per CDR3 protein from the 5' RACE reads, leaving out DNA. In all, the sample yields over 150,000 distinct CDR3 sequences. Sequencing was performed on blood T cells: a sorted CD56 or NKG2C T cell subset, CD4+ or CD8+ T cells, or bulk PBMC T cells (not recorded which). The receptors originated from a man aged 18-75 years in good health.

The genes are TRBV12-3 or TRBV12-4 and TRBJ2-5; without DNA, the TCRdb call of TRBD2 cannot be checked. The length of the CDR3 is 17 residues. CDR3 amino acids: CASSLFSGGQGQETQYF.

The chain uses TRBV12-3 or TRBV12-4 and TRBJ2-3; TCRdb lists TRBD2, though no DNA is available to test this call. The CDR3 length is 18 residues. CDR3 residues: CASSSNRPSGGVTDTQYF.

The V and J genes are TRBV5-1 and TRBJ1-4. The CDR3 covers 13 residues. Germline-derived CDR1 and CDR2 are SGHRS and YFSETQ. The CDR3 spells CASSLDSTEKLFF. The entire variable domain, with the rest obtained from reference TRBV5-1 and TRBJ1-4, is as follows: KAGVTQTPRYLIKTRGQQVTLSCSPISGHRSVSWYQQTPGQGLQFLFEYFSETQRNKGNFPGRFSGRQFSNSRSEMNVSTLELGDSALYLCASSLDSTEKLFFGSGTQLSVL.

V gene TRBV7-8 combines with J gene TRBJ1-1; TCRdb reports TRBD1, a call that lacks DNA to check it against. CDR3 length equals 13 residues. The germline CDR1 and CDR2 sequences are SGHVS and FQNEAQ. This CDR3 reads CASSWGGGTEAFF.